A selection of T cell receptor beta chains follows, all from one sample in a study of identical twins. TCRdb recomputed calls from the 5' RACE reads with MiXCR, one row per CDR3 protein. The sample contains 700,000 to 950,000 distinct CDR3 sequences, more than 9% of which appear only once. These records were also assigned to another study, of yellow fever vaccine responses in identical twins.

The sample taken for sequencing was PBMCs. The receptor source for this set is a young woman in good health. CDR3s include the opening cysteine and the closing phenylalanine or tryptophan. A D gene is named only where the DNA matches it firmly. Clone size is stated in some rows and not others, as once, few, many or a class when expanded.

clone_size j_call v_call d_call cdr3_aa cdr3_nt
- TRBJ1-2 TRBV9 - CASSVGPGHGYTF TGTGCCAGCAGCGTAGGGCCCGGGCATGGCTACACCTTC
few TRBJ1-2 TRBV7-2 - CASSLDKKRCTF TGTGCCAGCAGCTTAGACAAGAAAAGGTGCACCTTC
- TRBJ2-3 TRBV7-6 - CASSLLANTDTQYF TGTGCCAGCAGCTTATTAGCGAACACAGATACGCAGTATTTT
few TRBJ1-1 TRBV28 - CASKSGSMIVNTEAFF TGTGCCAGCAAGTCGGGCAGCATGATCGTGAACACTGAAGCTTTCTTT
- TRBJ2-5 TRBV20-1 - CSAPFAGQQETQYF TGCAGTGCTCCCTTCGCGGGACAGCAAGAGACCCAGTACTTC
- TRBJ2-5 TRBV7-3 TRBD1 CASSFRGLEQETQYF TGTGCCAGCAGCTTCAGGGGGCTTGAGCAAGAGACCCAGTACTTC
- TRBJ1-1 TRBV27 - CAGRRVDSMNTEAFF TGTGCCGGCAGACGCGTCGACAGTATGAACACTGAAGCTTTCTTT
- TRBJ1-5 TRBV2 TRBD1 CASSADRNDQPQHF TGTGCCAGCAGTGCGGACAGGAACGATCAGCCCCAGCATTTT
- TRBJ2-2 TRBV7-8 - CASNGEGGRGEANTGELFF TGTGCCAGCAACGGCGAGGGTGGTAGAGGGGAGGCGAACACCGGGGAGCTGTTTTTT
- TRBJ2-3 TRBV28 - CASSLWDRDTQYF TGTGCCAGCAGTTTATGGGACAGAGATACGCAGTATTTT
- TRBJ2-1 TRBV19 TRBD1 CASSARQGVAYNEQFF TGTGCCAGTAGTGCCCGACAGGGGGTCGCCTACAATGAGCAGTTCTTC
- TRBJ1-4 TRBV15 - CATSRDPPATNEKLFF TGTGCCACCAGCAGAGATCCACCCGCAACTAATGAAAAACTGTTTTTT
- TRBJ2-1 TRBV19 - CASSTDRPVSEQFF TGTGCCAGTAGTACCGACCGTCCGGTTAGTGAGCAGTTCTTC
- TRBJ1-1 TRBV12-3/TRBV12-4 - CASEGRGREAFF TGTGCCAGTGAGGGGAGAGGGCGTGAAGCTTTCTTT
few TRBJ2-2 TRBV15 TRBD2 CATSRDGLAGGPTGELFF TGTGCCACCAGCAGAGACGGTCTAGCGGGGGGGCCGACCGGGGAGCTGTTTTTT
few TRBJ2-1 TRBV15 TRBD2 CATRPTSGNEQFF TGTGCCACCCGACCGACTAGCGGGAATGAGCAGTTCTTC
- TRBJ2-7 TRBV29-1 - CSVETIPGNSYEQYF TGCAGCGTTGAAACCATTCCCGGGAACTCCTACGAGCAGTACTTC